The 20 T cell receptor beta chains given below trace back to one sample, sequenced in a study of radiation and T cells in renal cell carcinoma. Using immunoSEQ multiplex PCR, the repertoire was profiled, and TCRdb retains in-frame clones only, with some absent. This sample has around 170,000 clones; around 89% occur once, and the top ten carry 11%. The time point: blood 4 weeks post-SBRT, at nephrectomy. This sample's treatment: 15 Gy SBRT to primary tumor, nephrectomy 4 weeks later. The input for sequencing was blood, taken from a patient whose treatment included radiotherapy and nephrectomy. The receptor set was obtained from a woman aged 50 to 60 with renal cell carcinoma.

This clone has just a few counts. The rearrangement links TRBV5-1 to TRBJ1-1, with D unresolved. The germline V gene has CDR1 SGHRS and CDR2 YFSETQ. V gave up 1 base and J gave up 4 bases, with 8 bases separating them. CDR3 length equals 13 residues. The CDR3 loop reads CASSLNPGTEAFF. CDR3 nucleotides: TGCGCCAGCAGCTTGAACCCCGGCACTGAAGCTTTCTTT.

V is TRBV27 and J is TRBJ1-6; no reliable D call. The germline gives CDR1 MNHEY, CDR2 SMNVEV (reference sequence). The V end was cut by 2 bases, the J end by 2 bases, with 7 bases between. The CDR3 is made up of 15 amino acids. The CDR3 nucleotides read TGTGCCAGCAGTTTACGATTCCCCTATAATTCACCCCTCCACTTT. Encoded protein: CASSLRFPYNSPLHF.

The rearrangement links TRBV19 to TRBJ1-2; D gene ambiguous. The V gene's germline CDR1 is LNHDA and CDR2 SQIVND (reference sequence). This CDR3 is 15 amino acids long. V was cut by 2 bases and J by 0 bases, with 10 bases left in between. This chain's CDR3 is CASSISANANYGYTF. CDR3 sequence (DNA): TGTGCCAGTAGTATATCGGCGAATGCTAACTATGGCTACACCTTC.

This chain links TRBV7-2 with TRBJ2-3, with D tentatively TRBD1 (5 bases). CDR1 is SGHTA, CDR2 FQGNSA, per germline. The CDR3 runs to 13 residues. Deletions cut 4 bases from V and 4 bases from J, with 9 bases between. The CDR3 protein is CASSSMGPDTQYF. For the CDR3, the DNA is TGTGCCAGCAGCTCGATGGGGCCAGATACGCAGTATTTT.

Concerning this clone: The junction differs from germline at one of its ends, possibly a read error. The rearrangement joins TRBV6-5 to TRBJ2-7, with a weak D call TRBD1 (6 bases). This CDR3 is 13 amino acids long. The germline gives CDR1 MNHEY, CDR2 SVGAGI. This CDR3 reads CASRQGTGYERYF. The CDR3 nucleotides are TGTGCCAGCAGGCAGGGAACAGGGTACGAGCGGTACTTC.

This clone appeared a few times. This chain connects TRBV5-4 to TRBJ1-3, with D uncertain. CDR1 and CDR2 (germline): SGHNT, YYREEE (reference sequence). The CDR3 extends over 15 amino acids. V lost 1 base, J lost 4 bases, and 12 bases lay in between. The CDR3 DNA reads as TGTGCCAGCAGCTTGAACACCCGAAGGGGAAACACCATATATTTT. Amino acids: CASSLNTRRGNTIYF.

This rearrangement joins TRBV5-1 to TRBJ2-3; D might be TRBD1 (6 bases). V gave up 0 bases and J gave up 2 bases, with 19 bases separating them. The CDR3 is 18 residues long. Germline V gene sequence: CDR1 SGHRS, CDR2 YFSETQ. In DNA form, the CDR3 reads TGCGCCAGCAGCTTGGCCCCCAGGGGCATCTCTTCCACAGATACGCAGTATTTT. The encoded protein is CASSLAPRGISSTDTQYF.

The chain employs TRBV5-1 and TRBJ1-5; 10 nucleotides match TRBD1. J gave up 5 bases and V 5 bases, and 7 bases lay outside the gene matches. Germline values: CDR1 SGHRS, CDR2 YFSETQ. The CDR3 runs 15 residues. This CDR3 reads CASSQTGTGDQPQHF. CDR3 coding DNA: TGCGCCAGCAGTCAGACCGGGACAGGGGATCAGCCCCAGCATTTT.

This chain links TRBV7-9 with TRBJ1-4; D gene uncertain. Trimming pared 0 bases from V and 7 bases from J, leaving 12 bases between. Germline CDR1 SEHNR, CDR2 FQNEAQ (reference sequence). The CDR3 covers 15 residues. This CDR3 reads CASSLAYLSSEKLFF. CDR3 sequence (DNA): TGTGCCAGCAGCTTAGCCTACCTCAGCAGTGAAAAACTGTTTTTT. Full variable domain (remainder filled in from reference TRBV7-9 and TRBJ1-4): DTGVSQNPRHKITKRGQNVTFRCDPISEHNRLYWYRQTLGQGPEFLTYFQNEAQLEKSRLLSDRFSAERPKGSFSTLEIQRTEQGDSAMYLCASSLAYLSSEKLFFGSGTQLSVL.

This clone appeared a single time. This chain uses TRBV6-5 with TRBJ2-7; TRBD1 aligns across 11 bases. V dropped 4 bases and J dropped 10; count of bases not matched to a gene: 15. The CDR3 is 16 residues long. CDR1 is MNHEY and CDR2 is SVGAGI in the germline V gene. The CDR3 nucleotides read TGTGCCAGCAGTTGGAACGGACAGGGGGCTTCAGCGGGTCAGTACTTC. It is translated as CASSWNGQGASAGQYF.

The chain uses TRBV7-8 and TRBJ1-1; maybe TRBD1 (5 bases). Germline V gene sequence: CDR1 SGHVS, CDR2 FQNEAQ. V dropped 5 bases and J dropped 0 bases, with 10 bases sitting between them. This CDR3 spans 14 amino acids. The CDR3 is CASSPGGMNTEAFF. CDR3 nucleotides: TGTGCCAGCAGCCCCGGGGGTATGAACACTGAAGCTTTCTTT.

This clone was seen only a few times. CDR3 sequence reads: CASSVKGLSEAFF. The CDR3 region has the DNA TGTGCCAGCAGTGTCAAGGGATTATCTGAAGCTTTCTTT. V usage is TRBV2 and J usage is TRBJ1-1; D unclear. Germline V lookup: CDR1 SNHLY, CDR2 FYNNEI. This CDR3 is 13 amino acids long. V lost 4 bases to trimming and J lost 6 bases, with 12 bases between them.

The rearrangement uses TRBV25-1 and TRBJ1-2; 7 bases agree with TRBD1. This CDR3 is built from 15 residues. From germline, CDR1 is MGHDK and CDR2 SYGVNS. J was trimmed by 4 bases and V by 2 bases; bases with no gene match: 7. The CDR3 region is CASSEGQGEVYGYTF. The CDR3 DNA reads as TGTGCCAGCAGTGAAGGTCAGGGGGAGGTCTATGGCTACACCTTC.

The rearrangement joins TRBV4-3 to TRBJ2-1, with TRBD1 matching over 10 bases. Unmatched junction bases numbered 11, after V lost 0 bases and J lost 0 bases. CDR1 is LGHNA, CDR2 YSLEER, per germline. This CDR3 is built from 20 residues. CDR3 in DNA: TGCGCCAGCAGCCAAGATTTGGGGACAGGGGTCCCCAGCTCCTACAATGAGCAGTTCTTC. Protein sequence: CASSQDLGTGVPSSYNEQFF.

This clone came up once. The sample carries other DNA sequences with the same CDR3. The chain recombines TRBV6-1 with TRBJ2-5; 7 nucleotides line up with TRBD1. V shed 4 bases and J 2 bases; nucleotides not matched to a gene: 4. CDR1 and CDR2 from the germline V gene are MNHNS and SASEGT. The CDR3 has 14 amino acids. The CDR3 spells CASSVDRAQETQYF. Here the CDR3 DNA reads TGTGCCAGCAGTGTTGACAGGGCTCAAGAGACCCAGTACTTC.

The chain uses TRBV4-1 and TRBJ2-1, with 12 bases lining up with TRBD2. V shed 0 bases, J shed 0 bases, and the junction held 3 bases outside the gene matches. CDR1 and CDR2 from the germline V gene are MGHRA and YSYEKL. CDR3 size: 18 residues. The CDR3 region is CASSQDTSGGTSYNEQFF. The CDR3 bases are TGCGCCAGCAGCCAAGACACTAGCGGGGGGACCTCCTACAATGAGCAGTTCTTC.

This chain links TRBV2 with TRBJ2-7; 11 bases agree with TRBD2. The CDR3 has 15 amino acids. J was trimmed by 2 bases and V by 9 bases; bases with no gene match: 9. The germline gives CDR1 SNHLY, CDR2 FYNNEI. CDR3 region: CASTYLAGGTYEQYF. DNA of the CDR3: TGTGCCAGTACTTATCTAGCGGGGGGAACCTACGAGCAGTACTTC.

J is TRBJ1-2 and V is TRBV29-1; a possible D gene is TRBD1 (6 bases). The CDR3 has 14 amino acids. V lost 7 bases and J 4 bases, leaving 19 bases between the germline ends. Germline V gene lookup returns CDR1 SQVTM and CDR2 ANQGSEA. The CDR3 loop is CSAPRQGGGYGYTF. The CDR3 bases are TGCAGCGCCCCAAGGCAGGGAGGGGGCTATGGCTACACCTTC.

The chain recombines TRBV6-6 with TRBJ1-2, with a possible D match to TRBD1 (6 bases). The germline V gene encodes CDR1 MNHNY and CDR2 SVGAGI (reference sequence). Trimming shortened V by 7 bases and J by 4 bases, and 16 bases separated the two germline ends. This CDR3 comprises 14 residues. The CDR3 DNA follows: TGTGCCAGCAAGGGCCCAGGGGACGGCTATGGCTACACCTTC. Its protein product is CASKGPGDGYGYTF.

This sequence joins TRBV4-2 and TRBJ2-3, with no clear D. The V end lost 4 bases, the J end lost 4 bases, and 21 bases lay between the germline ends. CDR1 LGHNA and CDR2 YNFKEQ come from the germline V gene. This CDR3 has 17 residues. Written as DNA, the CDR3 is TGTGCCAGCAGCCGTCCTATCGACACCCCAGTCCCAGATACGCAGTATTTT. Translated, it gives CASSRPIDTPVPDTQYF.